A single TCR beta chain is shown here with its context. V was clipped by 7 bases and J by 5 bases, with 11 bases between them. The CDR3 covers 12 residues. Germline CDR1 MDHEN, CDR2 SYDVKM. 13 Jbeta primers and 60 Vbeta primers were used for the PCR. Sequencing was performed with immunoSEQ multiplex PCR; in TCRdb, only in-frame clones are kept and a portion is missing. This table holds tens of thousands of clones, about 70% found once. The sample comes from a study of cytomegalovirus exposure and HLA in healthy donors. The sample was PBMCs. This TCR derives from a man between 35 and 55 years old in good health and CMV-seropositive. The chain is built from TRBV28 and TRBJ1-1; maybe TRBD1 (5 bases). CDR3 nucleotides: TGTGCCAGCACCATAACAGGAACTGAAGCTTTCTTT. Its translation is CASTITGTEAFF.